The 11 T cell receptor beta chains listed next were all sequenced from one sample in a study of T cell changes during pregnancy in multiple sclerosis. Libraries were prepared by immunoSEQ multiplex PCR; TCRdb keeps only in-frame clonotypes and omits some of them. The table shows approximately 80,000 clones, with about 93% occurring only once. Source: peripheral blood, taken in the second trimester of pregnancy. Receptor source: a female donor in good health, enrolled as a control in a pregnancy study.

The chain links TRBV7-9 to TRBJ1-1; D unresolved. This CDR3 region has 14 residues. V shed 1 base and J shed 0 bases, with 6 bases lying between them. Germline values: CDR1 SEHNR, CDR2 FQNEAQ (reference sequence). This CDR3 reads CASSLGRLNTEAFF. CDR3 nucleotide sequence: TGTGCCAGCAGCTTAGGGAGATTGAACACTGAAGCTTTCTTT.

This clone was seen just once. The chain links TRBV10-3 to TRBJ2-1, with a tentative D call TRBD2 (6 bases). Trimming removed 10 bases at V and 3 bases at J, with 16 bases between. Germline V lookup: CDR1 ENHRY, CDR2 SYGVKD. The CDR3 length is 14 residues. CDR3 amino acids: CATRGEVGYNEQFF. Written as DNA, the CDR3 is TGTGCCACCCGAGGGGAGGTGGGCTACAATGAGCAGTTCTTC.

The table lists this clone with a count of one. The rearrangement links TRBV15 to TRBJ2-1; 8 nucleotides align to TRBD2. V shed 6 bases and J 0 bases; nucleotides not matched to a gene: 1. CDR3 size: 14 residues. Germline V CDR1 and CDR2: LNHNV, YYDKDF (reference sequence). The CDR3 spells CATRGTSSYNEQFF. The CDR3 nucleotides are TGTGCCACCAGGGGGACTAGCTCCTACAATGAGCAGTTCTTC.

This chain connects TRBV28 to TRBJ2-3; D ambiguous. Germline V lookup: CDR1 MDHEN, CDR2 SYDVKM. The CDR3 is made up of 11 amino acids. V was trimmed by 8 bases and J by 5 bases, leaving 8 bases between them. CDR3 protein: CASLGRDTQYF. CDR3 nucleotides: TGTGCCAGCCTAGGTAGAGATACGCAGTATTTT. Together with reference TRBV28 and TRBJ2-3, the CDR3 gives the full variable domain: DVKVTQSSRYLVKRTGEKVFLECVQDMDHENMFWYRQDPGLGLRLIYFSYDVKMKEKGDIPEGYSVSREKKERFSLILESASTNQTSMYLCASLGRDTQYFGPGTRLTVL.

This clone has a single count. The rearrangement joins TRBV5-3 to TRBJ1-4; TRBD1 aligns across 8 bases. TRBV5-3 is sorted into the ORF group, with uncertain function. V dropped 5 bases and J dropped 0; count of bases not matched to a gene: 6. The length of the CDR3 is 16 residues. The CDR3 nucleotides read TGTGCCAGAAGGAACCGGGACAGGACAACTAATGAAAAACTGTTTTTT. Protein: CARRNRDRTTNEKLFF.

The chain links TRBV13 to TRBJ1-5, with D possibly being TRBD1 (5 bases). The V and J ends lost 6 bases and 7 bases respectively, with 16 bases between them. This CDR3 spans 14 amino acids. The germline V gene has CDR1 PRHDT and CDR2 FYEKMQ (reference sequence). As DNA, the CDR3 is TGTGCCAGCAGTTTGCAGGGATCGAACCAGCCCCAGCATTTT. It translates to CASSLQGSNQPQHF.

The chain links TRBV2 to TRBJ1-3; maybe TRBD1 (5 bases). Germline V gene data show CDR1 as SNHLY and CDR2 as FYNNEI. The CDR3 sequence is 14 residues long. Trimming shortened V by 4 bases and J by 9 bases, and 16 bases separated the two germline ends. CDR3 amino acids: CASSAVLLGGTIYF. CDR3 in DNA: TGTGCCAGCAGTGCGGTCCTCCTGGGGGGCACCATATATTTT.

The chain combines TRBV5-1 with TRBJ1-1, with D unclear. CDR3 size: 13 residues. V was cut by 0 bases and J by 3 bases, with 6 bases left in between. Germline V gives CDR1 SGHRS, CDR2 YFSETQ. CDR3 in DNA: TGCGCCAGCAGCTTGGCCGGGTACACTGAAGCTTTCTTT. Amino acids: CASSLAGYTEAFF.

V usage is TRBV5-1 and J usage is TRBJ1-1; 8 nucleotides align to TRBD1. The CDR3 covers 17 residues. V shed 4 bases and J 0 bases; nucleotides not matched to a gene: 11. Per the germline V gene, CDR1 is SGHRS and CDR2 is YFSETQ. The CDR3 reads CASSTEQGVGLNTEAFF. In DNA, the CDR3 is TGCGCCAGCAGCACAGAACAGGGGGTGGGGTTGAACACTGAAGCTTTCTTT.

The CDR3 DNA follows: TGCGCCAGCAGCCGGGATGTAGCGGGAGGCCCACAAGAGACCCAGTACTTC. The encoded protein is CASSRDVAGGPQETQYF. This chain connects TRBV4-1 to TRBJ2-5; 10 positions match TRBD2. Unmatched junction bases numbered 10, after V lost 4 bases and J lost 2 bases. Germline assignment: CDR1 MGHRA and CDR2 YSYEKL. The CDR3 is made up of 17 amino acids.

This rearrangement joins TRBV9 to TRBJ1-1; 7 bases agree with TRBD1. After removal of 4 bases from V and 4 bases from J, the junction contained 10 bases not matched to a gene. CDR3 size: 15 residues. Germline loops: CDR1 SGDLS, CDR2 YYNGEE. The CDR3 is CASSPRTGRATEAFF. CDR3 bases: TGTGCCAGCAGCCCCCGGACAGGACGGGCCACTGAAGCTTTCTTT.